The 16 T cell receptor beta chains below were found in one sample sequenced in a study of T cell repertoires in cytomegalovirus infection. TCRdb analysed the reads with MiXCR anew, one entry per CDR3 protein. The table lists about 180,000 distinct CDR3 sequences, 14% of them singletons. The sample taken for sequencing was PBMCs. The receptors derive from a human donor in good health (CMV status not recorded). Some clones in this sample may be carry-over from other donors' samples.

The chain is built from TRBV20-1 and TRBJ1-5; D remains unclear. V lost 3 bases, J lost 1 base, and 7 bases lay in between. The CDR3 has 13 amino acids. The germline V gene encodes CDR1 DFQATT and CDR2 SNEGSKA (reference sequence). For the CDR3, the DNA is TGCAGTGCTAGTAGGAACAGCAATCAGCCCCAGCATTTT. The encoded protein is CSASRNSNQPQHF.

This chain joins TRBV6-5 and TRBJ2-7; the match to TRBD2 covers 12 bases. This CDR3 is built from 20 residues. With 0 bases clipped from V and 3 bases from J, the junction kept 15 bases outside the gene matches. Germline values: CDR1 MNHEY, CDR2 SVGAGI. CDR3 nucleotide sequence: TGTGCCAGCAGTTACTCGTCGCGTCTAGCGGGAGGGCCACGAATCTACGAGCAGTACTTC. Its protein is CASSYSSRLAGGPRIYEQYF.

This clonotype was observed a few times. The gene calls are TRBV6-2 or TRBV6-3 and TRBJ1-1; no definite D call. The CDR3 loop spans 14 amino acids. CDR1 is MNHEY and CDR2 is SVGEGT in the germline V gene. Trimming took off 5 bases at V and 3 bases at J, with 13 bases between the two ends. This CDR3 reads CASSRLLRDTEAFF. As DNA, the CDR3 is TGTGCCAGCAGTAGACTATTAAGGGACACTGAAGCTTTCTTT.

This clonotype was recorded many times. The chain carries TRBV7-2 and TRBJ2-7; unclear D gene. Trimming took 5 bases from V and 6 from J, leaving 11 bases between them. Germline V gives CDR1 SGHTA, CDR2 FQGNSA. The CDR3 has 12 residues. The CDR3 is CASSRSGGEQYF. CDR3 DNA sequence: TGTGCCAGCAGCCGTAGTGGCGGCGAGCAGTACTTC.

This clonotype was counted between two and nine times. This chain connects TRBV5-5 to TRBJ2-2; D is ambiguous. The CDR3 totals 13 residues. V dropped 7 bases and J dropped 1 base, with 8 bases sitting between them. The V gene's germline CDR1 is SGHKS and CDR2 YYEKEE (reference sequence). The chain's CDR3 is CASGSQNTGELFF. Written as DNA, the CDR3 is TGTGCCAGCGGCAGCCAGAACACCGGGGAGCTGTTTTTT.

The chain has TRBV7-9 and TRBJ1-3; 7 bases fit TRBD1. This CDR3 is built from 15 residues. CDR1 SEHNR and CDR2 FQNEAQ come from the germline V gene (reference sequence). The V segment lost 5 bases and the J segment 2 bases; nucleotides outside the gene matches: 6. The CDR3 is CASSPGDSAGNTIYF. CDR3 sequence (DNA): TGTGCCAGCAGCCCTGGGGACAGCGCTGGAAACACCATATATTTT. The whole variable domain, remainder taken from reference TRBV7-9 and TRBJ1-3, is DTGVSQNPRHKITKRGQNVTFRCDPISEHNRLYWYRQTLGQGPEFLTYFQNEAQLEKSRLLSDRFSAERPKGSFSTLEIQRTEQGDSAMYLCASSPGDSAGNTIYFGEGSWLTVV.

V usage is TRBV5-1 and J usage is TRBJ2-1; 14 bases agree with TRBD2. The germline V gene has CDR1 SGHRS and CDR2 YFSETQ. Trimming cost V 4 bases and J 8 bases; bases outside gene matches: 5. The CDR3 spans 15 residues. In DNA form, the CDR3 reads TGCGCCAGCAGCCAGGGGACTAGCGGGAGCCATGAGCAGTTCTTC. Encoded protein: CASSQGTSGSHEQFF.

This clonotype was detected ten times or more. V gene TRBV7-2 combines with J gene TRBJ2-6, with a weak D call TRBD1 (6 bases). CDR1 is SGHTA, CDR2 FQGNSA, per germline. The CDR3 length is 14 residues. Trimming cost V 8 bases and J 3 bases, with 11 bases left between them. The CDR3 reads CASSQGIGANVLTF. The CDR3 DNA reads TGTGCCAGCTCACAGGGAATTGGGGCCAACGTCCTGACTTTC.

In this sample, this clonotype turned up many times. The chain combines TRBV7-8 with TRBJ2-3; 12 bases match TRBD2. The V gene end was trimmed by 4 bases and the J gene end by 0 bases; junction bases not matched to a gene: 2. CDR3 length: 16 residues. The germline V gene has CDR1 SGHVS and CDR2 FQNEAQ. The DNA for the CDR3 is TGTGCCAGCAGCTCCGGGACTAGCGGGAGCACAGATACGCAGTATTTT. Translation: CASSSGTSGSTDTQYF. Full variable domain (outside the CDR3, taken from reference TRBV7-8 and TRBJ2-3): GAGVSQSPRYKVAKRGQDVALRCDPISGHVSLFWYQQALGQGPEFLTYFQNEAQLDKSGLPSDRFFAERPEGSVSTLKIQRTQQEDSAVYLCASSSGTSGSTDTQYFGPGTRLTVL.

The J gene is TRBJ1-1, the V gene TRBV20-1; possibly TRBD1 for D (5 bases). Germline assignment: CDR1 DFQATT and CDR2 SNEGSKA (reference sequence). The V end was cut by 6 bases, the J end by 7 bases, with 21 bases between. CDR3 length: 14 amino acids. CDR3 in amino acids: CSAPVPWGDSEAFF. DNA for the CDR3: TGCAGTGCCCCGGTCCCTTGGGGCGACAGTGAAGCTTTCTTT.

This clonotype turned up a few times. The genes are TRBV10-3 and TRBJ1-4; tentative D call: TRBD1 (5 bases). The CDR3 runs 14 residues. V shed 2 bases and J shed 4 bases, with 8 bases lying between them. Germline CDR1 ENHRY, CDR2 SYGVKD. CDR3: CAISEGTYNEKLFF. Written as DNA, the CDR3 is TGTGCCATCAGTGAGGGGACTTATAATGAAAAACTGTTTTTT.

This clonotype was observed many times. CDR3 DNA sequence: TGTGCCAGCAGTCACGGGACAGGGAGCACAGATACGCAGTATTTT. It yields the protein CASSHGTGSTDTQYF. The gene calls are TRBV28 and TRBJ2-3, with 9 bases lining up with TRBD1. Germline values: CDR1 MDHEN, CDR2 SYDVKM. V lost 5 bases and J lost 0; bases outside the gene matches: 3. The CDR3 totals 15 residues.

The rearrangement links TRBV28 to TRBJ2-3, with 7 positions matching TRBD1. This CDR3 region has 14 residues. The V gene's germline CDR1 is MDHEN and CDR2 SYDVKM. V trimming: 5 bases; J trimming: 4 bases; junction bases outside the gene matches: 6. CDR3: CASSTTGLSDTQYF. The CDR3 DNA is TGTGCCAGCAGTACGACAGGGCTCTCAGATACGCAGTATTTT.

This clonotype was counted at least ten times. This chain links TRBV11-3 with TRBJ2-6; TRBD1 aligns across 12 bases. V gave up 3 bases and J gave up 2 bases; unmatched junction bases: 5. The CDR3 spans 18 residues. The germline V gene has CDR1 SGHNT and CDR2 YENEEA. CDR3 sequence (DNA): TGTGCCAGCAGCTTGGGGGACAGGGGGCCGACTGGGGCCAACGTCCTGACTTTC. Translation: CASSLGDRGPTGANVLTF.

The chain is built from TRBV5-5 and TRBJ1-2; unclear D gene. The CDR3 has 13 residues. Between the trimmed V and J ends, which lost 4 bases and 2 bases, there was a span of 9 bases. Germline V gene data show CDR1 as SGHKS and CDR2 as YYEKEE (reference sequence). CDR3 bases: TGTGCCAGCAGCCGGACCGCCAACTATGGCTACACCTTC. This gives the protein CASSRTANYGYTF.

For the CDR3, the DNA is TGCAGCGTAAGCGGACTAGCGGGGGTCACAGATACGCAGTATTTT. The encoded protein is CSVSGLAGVTDTQYF. This sequence joins TRBV29-1 and TRBJ2-3; 13 positions match TRBD2. The CDR3 is 15 residues long. From germline, CDR1 is SQVTM and CDR2 ANQGSEA. J lost 2 bases, V lost 6 bases, and 5 bases had no gene match.